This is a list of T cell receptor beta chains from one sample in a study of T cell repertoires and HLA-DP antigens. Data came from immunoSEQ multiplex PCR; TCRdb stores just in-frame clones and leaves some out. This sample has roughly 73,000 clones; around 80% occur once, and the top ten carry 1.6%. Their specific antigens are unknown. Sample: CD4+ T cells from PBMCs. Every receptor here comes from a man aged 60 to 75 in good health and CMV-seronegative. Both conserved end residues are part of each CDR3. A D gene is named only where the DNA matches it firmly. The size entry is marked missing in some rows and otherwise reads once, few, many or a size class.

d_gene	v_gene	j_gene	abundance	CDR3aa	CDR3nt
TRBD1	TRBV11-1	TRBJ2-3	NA	CASSPSDRGGTDTQYF	TGTGCCAGCAGCCCGTCGGACAGGGGAGGCACAGATACGCAGTATTTT
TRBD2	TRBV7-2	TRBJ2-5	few	CASSTMGLGMETQYF	TGTGCCAGCAGCACCATGGGACTAGGAATGGAGACCCAGTACTTC
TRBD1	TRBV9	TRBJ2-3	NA	CASSVGGGARTDTQYF	TGTGCCAGCAGCGTAGGAGGGGGCGCTAGGACAGATACGCAGTATTTT
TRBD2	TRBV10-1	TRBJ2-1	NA	CASSESRGGAGEQFF	TGCGCCAGCAGTGAGTCTCGCGGGGGGGCGGGTGAGCAGTTCTTC
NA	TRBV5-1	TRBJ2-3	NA	CASSLGGKVTDTQYF	TGCGCCAGCAGCCTCGGTGGGAAAGTCACAGATACGCAGTATTTT
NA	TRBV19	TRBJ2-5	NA	CASSTTSSGETQYF	TGTGCCAGTAGTACTACCTCTTCCGGGGAGACCCAGTACTTC
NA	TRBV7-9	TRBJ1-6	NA	CASSLYYRANSPLHF	TGTGCCAGCAGCTTGTATTACAGGGCAAATTCACCCCTCCACTTT
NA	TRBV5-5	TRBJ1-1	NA	CASSFTGAEAFF	TGTGCCAGCAGCTTCACAGGAGCTGAAGCTTTCTTT
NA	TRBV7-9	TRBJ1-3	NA	CASSPPGNSGNTIYF	TGTGCCAGCAGTCCCCCCGGGAACTCTGGAAACACCATATATTTT
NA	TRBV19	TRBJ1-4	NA	CASSWGSNEKLFF	TGTGCCAGTAGTTGGGGGTCTAATGAAAAACTGTTTTTT
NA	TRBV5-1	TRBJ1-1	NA	CASSLAGNTEAFF	TGCGCCAGCAGCTTGGCGGGGAACACTGAAGCTTTCTTT
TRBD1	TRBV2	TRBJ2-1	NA	CASSEGGTGRSLIF	TGTGCCAGCAGTGAGGGCGGGACAGGCCGATCGCTAATCTTC
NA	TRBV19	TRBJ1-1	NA	CASRFLGNTEAFF	TGTGCCAGTAGATTTCTGGGGAACACTGAAGCTTTCTTT
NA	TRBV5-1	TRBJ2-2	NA	CASSFSSQTGELFF	TGCGCCAGCAGCTTCTCTAGCCAGACCGGGGAGCTGTTTTTT
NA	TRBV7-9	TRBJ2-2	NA	CASSSSVPVGGLFF	TGTGCCAGCAGCTCTAGCGTTCCGGTGGGTGGCCTGTTTTTT
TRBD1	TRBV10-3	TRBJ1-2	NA	CAIRGTGPYGYTF	TGTGCCATCAGAGGGACAGGACCTTATGGCTACACCTTC
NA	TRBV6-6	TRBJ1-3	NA	CASSYGFSGNTIYF	TGTGCCAGCAGTTACGGGTTCTCTGGAAACACCATATATTTT
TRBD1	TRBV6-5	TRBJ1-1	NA	CASSATGTENTEAFF	TGTGCCAGCAGTGCTACCGGGACAGAGAACACTGAAGCTTTCTTT
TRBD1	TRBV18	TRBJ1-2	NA	CASSPLKGADYGYTF	TGTGCCAGCTCACCACTAAAGGGGGCAGATTATGGCTACACCTTC
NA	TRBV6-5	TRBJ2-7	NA	CASSYSTGRYEQYF	TGTGCCAGCAGTTACTCGACAGGGAGGTACGAGCAGTACTTC
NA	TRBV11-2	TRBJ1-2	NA	CASVKGDDTNYGYTF	TGTGCCAGCGTAAAGGGAGATGATACTAACTATGGCTACACCTTC
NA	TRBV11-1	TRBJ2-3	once	CASSLEGLTDTQYF	TGTGCCAGCAGCTTGGAAGGACTCACAGATACGCAGTATTTT
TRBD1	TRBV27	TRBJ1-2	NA	CASSPRQGYGYTF	TGTGCCAGCAGTCCGAGACAGGGCTATGGCTACACCTTC
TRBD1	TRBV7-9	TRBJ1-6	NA	CASSASGQGGSPLHF	TGTGCCAGCAGCGCTTCTGGACAGGGAGGTTCACCCCTCCACTTT